The 27 T cell receptor beta chains below come from one sample, sequenced in a study of T cells in pancreatic ductal adenocarcinoma. Sequencing was performed with immunoSEQ multiplex PCR; in TCRdb, only in-frame clones are kept and a portion is missing. The top ten hold around 13% of the sample, which has about 4,600 clones, around two thirds seen once. Surgery without prior neoadjuvant therapy was the treatment of the selected pancreatic ductal adenocarcinoma patients. Material: pancreatic tumor tissue. The receptors here all came from a human donor with pancreatic ductal adenocarcinoma.

J is TRBJ2-7 and V is TRBV19; 9 nucleotides agree with TRBD2. The V segment lost 2 bases and the J segment 6 bases; nucleotides outside the gene matches: 8. Germline CDR1 reads LNHDA; CDR2 reads SQIVND (reference sequence). This CDR3 has 15 amino acids. CDR3 sequence reads: CASSITGGRASEQYF. The CDR3 DNA reads as TGTGCCAGTAGTATAACTGGCGGGAGGGCCAGCGAGCAGTACTTC.

This clone was picked up a small number of times. The gene calls are TRBV30 and TRBJ2-7; possibly TRBD1 or TRBD2 for D (5 bases each). The CDR3 loop spans 14 amino acids. Trimming took 4 bases from V and 5 from J, leaving 18 bases between them. Germline V gene lookup returns CDR1 GTSNPN and CDR2 SVGIG (reference sequence). CDR3 sequence: CAWTARAGYNEQYF. The CDR3 DNA reads as TGTGCCTGGACCGCGAGGGCAGGGTACAACGAGCAGTACTTC. Full variable domain (missing parts from reference TRBV30 and TRBJ2-7): SQTIHQWPATLVQPVGSPLSLECTVEGTSNPNLYWYRQAAGRGLQLLFYSVGIGQISSEVPQNLSASRPQDRQFILSSKKLLLSDSGFYLCAWTARAGYNEQYFGPGTRLTVT.

J is TRBJ2-3 and V is TRBV30, with TRBD1 as a possible D gene (5 bases). This CDR3 contains 14 residues. Per germline, CDR1 GTSNPN and CDR2 SVGIG (reference sequence). With 0 bases removed from V and 4 bases from J, the gap between germline ends came to 11 bases. CDR3 region: CAWSVRAGPDTQYF. The CDR3 DNA follows: TGTGCCTGGAGTGTACGGGCAGGGCCAGATACGCAGTATTTT.

V gene TRBV28 combines with J gene TRBJ1-1, with 8 bases aligning to TRBD1. Losses at the gene ends were 2 bases for V and 7 bases for J; bases not matched to a gene: 6. This CDR3 comprises 14 residues. Germline V gives CDR1 MDHEN, CDR2 SYDVKM. CDR3: CASSLTMTGVEAFF. The CDR3 region has the DNA TGTGCCAGCAGTTTAACGATGACAGGGGTTGAAGCTTTCTTT.

The chain has TRBV4-1 and TRBJ2-7; D may be TRBD1 (6 bases). CDR3 length equals 12 residues. Germline-derived CDR1 and CDR2 are MGHRA and YSYEKL. V was cut by 5 bases and J by 4 bases, with 9 bases left in between. CDR3 sequence: CASSDRQYEQYF. Written as DNA, the CDR3 is TGCGCCAGCAGCGACAGGCAGTACGAGCAGTACTTC.

This clone was recorded only once. The chain joins TRBV18 to TRBJ2-4; D perhaps matches TRBD1 (5 bases). This CDR3 spans 15 amino acids. The V end was cut by 2 bases, the J end by 0 bases, with 8 bases between. Germline CDR1 KGHSH, CDR2 LQKENI. This chain's CDR3 is CASSPETAAKNIQYF. The CDR3 nucleotides read TGTGCCAGCTCACCAGAGACAGCAGCCAAAAACATTCAGTACTTC. The variable domain in full, with the rest retrieved from reference TRBV18 and TRBJ2-4, is NAGVMQNPRHLVRRRGQEARLRCSPMKGHSHVYWYRQLPEEGLKFMVYLQKENIIDESGMPKERFSAEFPKEGPSILRIQQVVRGDSAAYFCASSPETAAKNIQYFGAGTRLSVL.

Judged by abundance, this clone is large (0.1 to 1%). The rearrangement uses TRBV5-5 and TRBJ2-5, with a tentative D call TRBD2 (5 bases). This CDR3 has 16 residues. CDR1 and CDR2 (germline): SGHKS, YYEKEE (reference sequence). Trimming stripped 0 bases from V and 2 bases from J, with 14 bases between. CDR3 in amino acids: CASSLAPLRAQETQYF. The CDR3 nucleotides are TGTGCCAGCAGCTTGGCACCTTTGCGGGCACAAGAGACCCAGTACTTC.

This clone came up a few times. The V and J genes are TRBV9 and TRBJ1-5; D unresolved. The V gene's germline CDR1 is SGDLS and CDR2 YYNGEE. There are 13 residues in the CDR3. V lost 0 bases to trimming and J lost 5 bases, with 6 bases between them. CDR3 residues: CASSVGRDQPQHF. The CDR3 DNA reads as TGTGCCAGCAGCGTAGGAAGGGATCAGCCCCAGCATTTT. The complete variable domain, with remaining parts taken from reference TRBV9 and TRBJ1-5, reads DSGVTQTPKHLITATGQRVTLRCSPRSGDLSVYWYQQSLDQGLQFLIQYYNGEERAKGNILERFSAQQFPDLHSELNLSSLELGDSALYFCASSVGRDQPQHFGDGTRLSIL.

The rearrangement uses TRBV18 and TRBJ2-2; 10 bases fit TRBD1. The germline V gene encodes CDR1 KGHSH and CDR2 LQKENI. V was pared by 8 bases and J by 7 bases, with 4 bases of the junction left unmatched. The CDR3 has 13 residues. The CDR3 region has the DNA TGTGCCAGCGGGGACAGGGGTATCGGGGAGCTGTTTTTT. This encodes CASGDRGIGELFF.

In its sample, this clone was seen a few times. The V call is TRBV18, the J call TRBJ1-1; a weak D match, TRBD1 (6 bases). The germline CDR1 and CDR2 sequences are KGHSH and LQKENI. V lost 5 bases to trimming and J lost 0 bases, with 13 bases between them. The CDR3 length is 15 residues. CDR3: CASSSRQVLNTEAFF. The CDR3 coding sequence is TGTGCCAGCTCAAGCCGACAGGTCCTGAACACTGAAGCTTTCTTT.

This clone turned up a few times. The chain is built from TRBV7-8 and TRBJ1-4, with 9 positions matching TRBD1. CDR1 and CDR2 (germline): SGHVS, FQNEAQ. The CDR3 has 17 amino acids. Germline trimming cut 4 bases from V and 0 bases from J; bases unmatched to any gene: 6. CDR3: CASSYPGQGATNEKLFF. The CDR3 DNA is TGTGCCAGCAGCTATCCGGGACAGGGCGCAACTAATGAAAAACTGTTTTTT.

The V call is TRBV28, the J call TRBJ2-2; 14 nucleotides match TRBD2. Per germline, CDR1 MDHEN and CDR2 SYDVKM. The CDR3 has 16 residues. Losses at the gene ends were 10 bases for V and 1 base for J; bases not matched to a gene: 5. CDR3 bases: TGTGCCACCCAGACTAGCGGGAGGGAGAACACCGGGGAGCTGTTTTTT. Translated, it gives CATQTSGRENTGELFF.

The CDR3 nucleotides are TGTGCCAGTAGTATAGTCGGGCCTAGCGGGGGCAATGAGCAGTTCTTC. Its protein product is CASSIVGPSGGNEQFF. The rearrangement joins TRBV19 to TRBJ2-1; 10 bases fit TRBD2. The CDR3 contains 16 residues. J was trimmed by 6 bases and V by 1 base; bases with no gene match: 6. Germline CDR1 reads LNHDA; CDR2 reads SQIVND (reference sequence).

This chain uses TRBV2 with TRBJ2-2; D is undetermined. The germline CDR1 and CDR2 sequences are SNHLY and FYNNEI. The V and J ends lost 7 bases and 7 bases respectively, with 7 bases between them. The CDR3 spans 11 residues. The CDR3 spells CASTAGGELFF. CDR3 DNA: TGTGCCAGCACGGCCGGCGGGGAGCTGTTTTTT.

The V call is TRBV2, the J call TRBJ1-4; 7 bases agree with TRBD1. The CDR3 loop spans 16 amino acids. The V and J ends lost 5 bases and 0 bases, in that order; junction bases with no gene match: 6. Germline values: CDR1 SNHLY, CDR2 FYNNEI. CDR3: CASSTDRDATNEKLFF. The CDR3 DNA reads as TGTGCCAGCAGTACCGACAGGGACGCAACTAATGAAAAACTGTTTTTT.

The V gene is TRBV7-9, the J gene TRBJ1-2; perhaps TRBD1 as D (5 bases). CDR3 length equals 13 residues. V lost 1 base, J lost 5 bases, and 8 bases lay in between. The germline V gene has CDR1 SEHNR and CDR2 FQNEAQ (reference sequence). The DNA of the CDR3 is TGTGCCAGCAGCTTAGAATCAGGGTATGGCTACACCTTC. This codes for CASSLESGYGYTF.

The sample holds one count of this clone. The chain has TRBV30 and TRBJ1-6; D gene uncertain. The V end was cut by 0 bases, the J end by 0 bases, with 9 bases between. From germline, CDR1 is GTSNPN and CDR2 SVGIG (reference sequence). The CDR3 extends over 16 amino acids. The CDR3 bases are TGTGCCTGGAGTGTCTTACGCATCTCCTATAATTCACCCCTCCACTTT. This encodes CAWSVLRISYNSPLHF.

Turning to this clone: Other DNA variants within this sample encode the same CDR3. The gene calls are TRBV28 and TRBJ1-1, with D perhaps matching TRBD1 (6 bases). This CDR3 is 14 amino acids long. Germline CDR1 is MDHEN and CDR2 is SYDVKM. V was cut by 4 bases and J by 0 bases, with 9 bases left in between. CDR3 sequence: CASSSGGLNTEAFF. The CDR3 DNA is TGTGCCAGCAGTTCCGGGGGGCTGAACACTGAAGCTTTCTTT.

This clone has more than one count but fewer than ten. J is TRBJ1-2 and V is TRBV7-2; tentatively, D is TRBD1 (5 bases). Looked up from germline, CDR1 is SGHTA and CDR2 is FQGNSA. The ends were cut back, 5 bases at V and 4 bases at J, with 11 bases in the middle. The CDR3 is made up of 13 amino acids. The CDR3 sequence: CASSVRQLYGYTF. The CDR3 coding sequence is TGTGCCAGCAGCGTCCGACAGCTCTATGGCTACACCTTC.

The chain combines TRBV6-5 with TRBJ2-5; D remains ambiguous. V lost 2 bases, J lost 4 bases, and 5 bases lay in between. Germline values: CDR1 MNHEY, CDR2 SVGAGI. This CDR3 is 12 amino acids long. CDR3 residues: CASSYPTETQYF. For the CDR3, the DNA is TGTGCCAGCAGTTACCCGACAGAGACCCAGTACTTC.

By proportion, this clone is large. The chain recombines TRBV7-9 with TRBJ2-4; 7 bases align to TRBD1. Losses at the gene ends were 4 bases for V and 2 bases for J; bases not matched to a gene: 8. CDR1 is SEHNR, CDR2 FQNEAQ, per germline (reference sequence). This CDR3 contains 16 residues. CDR3 amino acids: CASSSNRGLSKNIQYF. In nucleotides, the CDR3 is TGTGCCAGCAGCTCTAACAGGGGCCTTTCCAAAAACATTCAGTACTTC.

This clone is labeled as large. The chain has TRBV7-2 and TRBJ2-1; TRBD2 matches at 7 bases. In germline, CDR1 is SGHTA, CDR2 FQGNSA. Trimming removed 2 bases from V and 0 bases from J; junction bases left unmatched: 4. The CDR3 loop spans 16 amino acids. CDR3 in amino acids: CASSLRGDSSYNEQFF. The CDR3 DNA reads as TGTGCCAGCAGCTTACGGGGGGATAGCTCCTACAATGAGCAGTTCTTC.

V gene TRBV2 combines with J gene TRBJ2-5, with 8 bases aligning to TRBD2. CDR1 is SNHLY and CDR2 is FYNNEI in the germline V gene. The CDR3 runs to 14 residues. The ends lost 8 bases at V and 5 bases at J; junction bases unmatched: 10. For the CDR3, the DNA is TGTGCCAGCCCCTTGGGGACTAGGGGGGAGACCCAGTACTTC. Its protein is CASPLGTRGETQYF.

This chain connects TRBV10-3 to TRBJ1-1, with D tentatively TRBD1 (5 bases). Trimming took off 7 bases at V and 2 bases at J, with 14 bases between the two ends. The V gene's germline CDR1 is ENHRY and CDR2 SYGVKD. The CDR3 extends over 14 amino acids. CDR3 in DNA: TGTGCCATCACCCCTAGACAGTCAAACACTGAAGCTTTCTTT. Its protein is CAITPRQSNTEAFF.

The chain carries TRBV19 and TRBJ1-6; D gene uncertain. V was clipped by 3 bases and J by 7 bases, with 22 bases between them. The germline CDR1 and CDR2 sequences are LNHDA and SQIVND (reference sequence). CDR3 size: 18 residues. CDR3 loop: CASSISPGVVGWNSPLHF. Written as DNA, the CDR3 is TGTGCCAGTAGTATCTCTCCTGGTGTTGTGGGTTGGAATTCACCCCTCCACTTT.

This clone was detected once. This chain uses TRBV5-5 with TRBJ2-5; 9 nucleotides align to TRBD1. With V trimmed by 3 bases and J by 5 bases, 5 bases remained unmatched. Germline CDR1 reads SGHKS; CDR2 reads YYEKEE (reference sequence). The CDR3 runs to 14 residues. CDR3 sequence: CASSSQGAGETQYF. The DNA for the CDR3 is TGTGCCAGCAGCTCACAGGGGGCGGGGGAGACCCAGTACTTC.

V usage is TRBV6-1 and J usage is TRBJ2-7; 10 positions agree with TRBD1. The CDR3 runs 13 residues. V dropped 9 bases and J dropped 1; count of bases not matched to a gene: 3. CDR1 is MNHNS, CDR2 SASEGT, per germline. CDR3 nucleotide sequence: TGTGCCAGTTGGACAGGGGGGTCCTACGAGCAGTACTTC. Amino acids: CASWTGGSYEQYF.